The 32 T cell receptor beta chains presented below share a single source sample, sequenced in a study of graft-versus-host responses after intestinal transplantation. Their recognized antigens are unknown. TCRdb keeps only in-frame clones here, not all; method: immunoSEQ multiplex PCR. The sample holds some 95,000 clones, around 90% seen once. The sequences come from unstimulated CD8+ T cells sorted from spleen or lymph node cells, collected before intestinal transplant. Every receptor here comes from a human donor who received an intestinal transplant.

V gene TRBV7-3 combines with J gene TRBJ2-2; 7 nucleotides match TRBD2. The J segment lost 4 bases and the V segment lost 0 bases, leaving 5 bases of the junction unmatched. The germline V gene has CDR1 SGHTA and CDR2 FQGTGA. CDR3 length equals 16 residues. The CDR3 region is CASSLTAGAVTGELFF. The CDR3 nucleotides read TGTGCCAGCAGCTTAACCGCGGGAGCCGTCACCGGGGAGCTGTTTTTT.

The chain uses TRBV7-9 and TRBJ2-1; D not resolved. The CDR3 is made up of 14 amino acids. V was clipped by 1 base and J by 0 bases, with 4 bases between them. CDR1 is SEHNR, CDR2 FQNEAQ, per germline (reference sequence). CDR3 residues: CASSLGSSYNEQFF. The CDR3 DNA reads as TGTGCCAGCAGCTTAGGGAGCTCCTACAATGAGCAGTTCTTC.

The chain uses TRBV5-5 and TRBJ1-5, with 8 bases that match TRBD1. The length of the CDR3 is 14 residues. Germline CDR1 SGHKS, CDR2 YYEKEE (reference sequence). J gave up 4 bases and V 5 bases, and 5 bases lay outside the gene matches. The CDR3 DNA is TGTGCCAGCAGGCCGGGGACAGGTAATCAGCCCCAGCATTTT. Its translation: CASRPGTGNQPQHF.

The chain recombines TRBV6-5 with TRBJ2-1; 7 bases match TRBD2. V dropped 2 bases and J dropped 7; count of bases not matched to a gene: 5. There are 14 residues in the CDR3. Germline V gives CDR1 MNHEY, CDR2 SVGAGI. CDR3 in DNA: TGTGCCAGCAGTTACGGGGGGGGGACTAATGAGCAGTTCTTC. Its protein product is CASSYGGGTNEQFF.

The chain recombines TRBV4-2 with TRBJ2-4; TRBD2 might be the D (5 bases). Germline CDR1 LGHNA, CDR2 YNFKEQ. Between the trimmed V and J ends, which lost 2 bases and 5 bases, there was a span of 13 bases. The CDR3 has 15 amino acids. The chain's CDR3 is CASSQRRLFQNIQYF. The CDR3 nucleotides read TGTGCCAGCAGCCAAAGGAGGCTATTCCAAAACATTCAGTACTTC.

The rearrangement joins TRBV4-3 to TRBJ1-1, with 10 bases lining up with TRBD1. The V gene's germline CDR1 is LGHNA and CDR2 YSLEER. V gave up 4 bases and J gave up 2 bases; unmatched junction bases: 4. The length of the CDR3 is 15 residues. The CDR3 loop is CASSLGTGVNTEAFF. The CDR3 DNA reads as TGCGCCAGCAGCCTTGGGACAGGGGTAAACACTGAAGCTTTCTTT.

In nucleotides, the CDR3 is TGCGCCAGCAGCCAAGAAGGGGTCCCCAATGAGCAGTTCTTC. Encoded protein: CASSQEGVPNEQFF. The chain links TRBV4-1 to TRBJ2-1, with TRBD1 as a possible D gene (5 bases). This CDR3 has 14 residues. V was clipped by 0 bases and J by 6 bases, with 9 bases between them. The germline gives CDR1 MGHRA, CDR2 YSYEKL.

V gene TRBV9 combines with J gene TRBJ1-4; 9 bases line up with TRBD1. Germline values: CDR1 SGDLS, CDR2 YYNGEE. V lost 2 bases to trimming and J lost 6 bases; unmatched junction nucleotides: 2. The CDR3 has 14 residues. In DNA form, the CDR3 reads TGTGCCAGCAGCGTTGGGACAGGGCATGAAAAACTGTTTTTT. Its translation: CASSVGTGHEKLFF. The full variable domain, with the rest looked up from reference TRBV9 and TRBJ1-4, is DSGVTQTPKHLITATGQRVTLRCSPRSGDLSVYWYQQSLDQGLQFLIQYYNGEERAKGNILERFSAQQFPDLHSELNLSSLELGDSALYFCASSVGTGHEKLFFGSGTQLSVL.

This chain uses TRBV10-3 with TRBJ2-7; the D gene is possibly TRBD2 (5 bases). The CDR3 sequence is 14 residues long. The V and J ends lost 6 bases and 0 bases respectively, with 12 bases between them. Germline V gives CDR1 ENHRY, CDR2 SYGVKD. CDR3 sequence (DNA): TGTGCCATCAGGGAGGCGGGTTTCTCCTACGAGCAGTACTTC. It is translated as CAIREAGFSYEQYF.

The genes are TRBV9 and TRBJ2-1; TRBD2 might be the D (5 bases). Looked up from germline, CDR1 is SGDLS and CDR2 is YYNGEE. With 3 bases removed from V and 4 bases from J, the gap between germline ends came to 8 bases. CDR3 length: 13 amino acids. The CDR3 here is CASSGTDYNEQFF. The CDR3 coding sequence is TGTGCCAGCAGCGGGACTGATTACAATGAGCAGTTCTTC. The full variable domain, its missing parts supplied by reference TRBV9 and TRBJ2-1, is DSGVTQTPKHLITATGQRVTLRCSPRSGDLSVYWYQQSLDQGLQFLIQYYNGEERAKGNILERFSAQQFPDLHSELNLSSLELGDSALYFCASSGTDYNEQFFGPGTRLTVL.

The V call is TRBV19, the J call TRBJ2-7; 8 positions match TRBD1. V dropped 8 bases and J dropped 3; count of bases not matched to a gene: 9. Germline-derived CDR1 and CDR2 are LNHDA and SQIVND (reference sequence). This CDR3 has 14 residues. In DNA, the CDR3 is TGTGCCAGTCAAACGGGGACAGGAGACTACGAGCAGTACTTC. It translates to CASQTGTGDYEQYF.

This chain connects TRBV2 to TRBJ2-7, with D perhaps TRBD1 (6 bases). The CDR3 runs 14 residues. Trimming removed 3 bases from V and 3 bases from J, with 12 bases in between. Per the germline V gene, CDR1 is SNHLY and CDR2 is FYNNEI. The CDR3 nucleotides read TGTGCCAGCAGTGAGGAGCCAGGGGACTACGAGCAGTACTTC. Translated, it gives CASSEEPGDYEQYF.

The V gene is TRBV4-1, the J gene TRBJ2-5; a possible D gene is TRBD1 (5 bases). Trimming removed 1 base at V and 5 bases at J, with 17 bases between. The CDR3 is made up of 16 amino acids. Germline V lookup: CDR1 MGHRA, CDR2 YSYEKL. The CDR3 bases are TGCGCCAGCAGCCAAGGCAGCGAAAGGGGCTCGGAGACCCAGTACTTC. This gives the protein CASSQGSERGSETQYF.

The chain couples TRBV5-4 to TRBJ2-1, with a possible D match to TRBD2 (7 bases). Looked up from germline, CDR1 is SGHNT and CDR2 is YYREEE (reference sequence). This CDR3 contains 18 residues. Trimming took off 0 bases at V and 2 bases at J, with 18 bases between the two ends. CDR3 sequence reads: CASSLEGGQRGPYNEQFF. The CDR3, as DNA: TGTGCCAGCAGCTTGGAGGGGGGTCAGCGGGGCCCCTACAATGAGCAGTTCTTC.

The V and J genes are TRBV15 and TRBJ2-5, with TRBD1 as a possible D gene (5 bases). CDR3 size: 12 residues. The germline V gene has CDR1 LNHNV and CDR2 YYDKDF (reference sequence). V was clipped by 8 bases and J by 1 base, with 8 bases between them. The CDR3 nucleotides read TGTGCCACCTCTGACAGCCAAGAGACCCAGTACTTC. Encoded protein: CATSDSQETQYF.

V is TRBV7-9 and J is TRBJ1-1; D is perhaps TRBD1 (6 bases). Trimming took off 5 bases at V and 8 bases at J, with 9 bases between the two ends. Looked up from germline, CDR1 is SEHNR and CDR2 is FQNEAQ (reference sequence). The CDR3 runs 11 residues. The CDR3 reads CASSGGHEAFF. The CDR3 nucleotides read TGTGCCAGCAGCGGGGGCCACGAAGCTTTCTTT.

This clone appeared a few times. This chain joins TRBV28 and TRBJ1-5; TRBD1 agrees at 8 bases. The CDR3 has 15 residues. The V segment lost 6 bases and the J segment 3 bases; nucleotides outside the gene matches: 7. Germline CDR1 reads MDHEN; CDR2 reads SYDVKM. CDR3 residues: CASSSDRGHNQPQHF. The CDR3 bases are TGTGCCAGCAGCTCCGACAGGGGACACAATCAGCCCCAGCATTTT.

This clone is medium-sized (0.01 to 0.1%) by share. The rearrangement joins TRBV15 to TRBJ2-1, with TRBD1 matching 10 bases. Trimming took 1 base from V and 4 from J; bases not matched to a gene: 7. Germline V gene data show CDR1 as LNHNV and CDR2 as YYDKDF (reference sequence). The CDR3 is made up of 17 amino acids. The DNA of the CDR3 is TGTGCCACCAGCAGAGTCCCCGGGACAGGGGTTTACAATGAGCAGTTCTTC. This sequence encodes CATSRVPGTGVYNEQFF. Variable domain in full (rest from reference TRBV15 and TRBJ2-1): DAMVIQNPRYQVTQFGKPVTLSCSQTLNHNVMYWYQQKSSQAPKLLFHYYDKDFNNEADTPDNFQSRRPNTSFCFLDIRSPGLGDTAMYLCATSRVPGTGVYNEQFFGPGTRLTVL.

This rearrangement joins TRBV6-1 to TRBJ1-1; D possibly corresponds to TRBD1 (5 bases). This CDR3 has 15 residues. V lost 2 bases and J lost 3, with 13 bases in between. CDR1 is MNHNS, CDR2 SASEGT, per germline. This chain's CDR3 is CASSEQRGGDTEAFF. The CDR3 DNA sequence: TGTGCCAGCAGTGAACAACGGGGAGGGGACACTGAAGCTTTCTTT.

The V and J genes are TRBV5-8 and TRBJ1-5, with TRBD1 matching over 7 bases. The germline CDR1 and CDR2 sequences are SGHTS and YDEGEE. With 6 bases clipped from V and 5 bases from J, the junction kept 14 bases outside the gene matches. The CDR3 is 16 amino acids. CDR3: CASTYPPGQGDQPQHF. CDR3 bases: TGTGCCAGCACCTACCCCCCCGGGCAGGGGGATCAGCCCCAGCATTTT. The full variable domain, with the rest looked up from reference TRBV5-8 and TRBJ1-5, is EAGVTQSPTHLIKTRGQQATLRCSPISGHTSVYWYQQALGLGLQFLLWYDEGEERNRGNFPPRFSGRQFPNYSSELNVNALELEDSALYLCASTYPPGQGDQPQHFGDGTRLSIL.

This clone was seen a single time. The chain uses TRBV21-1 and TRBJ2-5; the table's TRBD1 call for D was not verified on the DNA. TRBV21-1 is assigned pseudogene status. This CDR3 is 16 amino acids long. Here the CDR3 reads CASSTRDRGLGETQYF. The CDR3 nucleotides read TGTGCCAGCAGCACTCGGGACAGGGGGCTCGGGGAGACCCAGTACTTC.

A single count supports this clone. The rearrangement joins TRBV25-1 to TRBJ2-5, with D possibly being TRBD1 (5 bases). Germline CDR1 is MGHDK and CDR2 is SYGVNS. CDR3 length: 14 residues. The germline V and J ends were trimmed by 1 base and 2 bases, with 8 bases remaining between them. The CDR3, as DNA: TGTGCCAGCAGTGAATTCAGGGTTCAAGAGACCCAGTACTTC. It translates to CASSEFRVQETQYF. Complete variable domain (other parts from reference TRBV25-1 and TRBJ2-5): EADIYQTPRYLVIGTGKKITLECSQTMGHDKMYWYQQDPGMELHLIHYSYGVNSTEKGDLSSESTVSRIRTEHFPLTLESARPSHTSQYLCASSEFRVQETQYFGPGTRLLVL.

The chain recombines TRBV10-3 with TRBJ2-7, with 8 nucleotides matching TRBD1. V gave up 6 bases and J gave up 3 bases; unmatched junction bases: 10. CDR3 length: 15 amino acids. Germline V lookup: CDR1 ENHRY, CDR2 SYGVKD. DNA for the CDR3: TGTGCCATCAGACAACCGGGACAGGAGTACTACGAGCAGTACTTC. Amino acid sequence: CAIRQPGQEYYEQYF.

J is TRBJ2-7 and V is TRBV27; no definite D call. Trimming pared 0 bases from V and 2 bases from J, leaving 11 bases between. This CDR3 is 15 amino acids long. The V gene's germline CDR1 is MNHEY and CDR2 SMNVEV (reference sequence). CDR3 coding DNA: TGTGCCAGCAGTTTATCGATCAGGTTCGCCTACGAGCAGTACTTC. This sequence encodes CASSLSIRFAYEQYF.

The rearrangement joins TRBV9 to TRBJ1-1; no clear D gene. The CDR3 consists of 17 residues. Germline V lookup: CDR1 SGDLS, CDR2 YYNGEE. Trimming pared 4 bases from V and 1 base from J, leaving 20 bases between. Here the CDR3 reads CASSPRQVIGSNTEAFF. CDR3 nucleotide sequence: TGTGCCAGCAGCCCCCGACAAGTGATTGGATCGAACACTGAAGCTTTCTTT.

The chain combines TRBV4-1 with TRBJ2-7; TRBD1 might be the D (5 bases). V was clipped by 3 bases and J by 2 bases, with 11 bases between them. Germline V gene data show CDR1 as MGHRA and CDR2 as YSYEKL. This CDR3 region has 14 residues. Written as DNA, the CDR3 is TGCGCCAGCAGCCAGGCGACAGAAACCTACGAGCAGTACTTC. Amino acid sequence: CASSQATETYEQYF.

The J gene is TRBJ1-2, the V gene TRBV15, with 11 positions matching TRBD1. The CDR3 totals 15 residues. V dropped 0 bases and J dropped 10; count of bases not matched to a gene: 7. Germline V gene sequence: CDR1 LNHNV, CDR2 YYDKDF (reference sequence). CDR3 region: CATSRDVDRGLDYTF. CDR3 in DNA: TGTGCCACCAGCAGAGATGTGGACAGGGGGCTCGACTACACCTTC.

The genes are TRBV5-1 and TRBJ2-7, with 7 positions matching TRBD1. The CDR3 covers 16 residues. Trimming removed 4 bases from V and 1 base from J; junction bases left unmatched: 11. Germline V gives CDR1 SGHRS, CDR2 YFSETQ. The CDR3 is CASSPIGTGVSYEQYF. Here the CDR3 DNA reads TGCGCCAGCAGCCCTATAGGAACAGGGGTTTCCTACGAGCAGTACTTC. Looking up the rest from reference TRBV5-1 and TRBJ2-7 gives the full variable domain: KAGVTQTPRYLIKTRGQQVTLSCSPISGHRSVSWYQQTPGQGLQFLFEYFSETQRNKGNFPGRFSGRQFSNSRSEMNVSTLELGDSALYLCASSPIGTGVSYEQYFGPGTRLTVT.

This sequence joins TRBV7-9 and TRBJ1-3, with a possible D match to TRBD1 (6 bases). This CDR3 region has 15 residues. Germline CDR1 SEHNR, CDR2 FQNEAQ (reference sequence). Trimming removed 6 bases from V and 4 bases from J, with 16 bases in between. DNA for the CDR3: TGTGCCAGCAGGTCCGACAGGCCCCCCGGAAACACCATATATTTT. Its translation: CASRSDRPPGNTIYF.

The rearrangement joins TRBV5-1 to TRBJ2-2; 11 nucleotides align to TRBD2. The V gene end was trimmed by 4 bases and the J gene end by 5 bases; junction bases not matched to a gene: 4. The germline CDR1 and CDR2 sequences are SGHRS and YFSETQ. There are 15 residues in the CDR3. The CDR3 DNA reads TGCGCCAGCAGCCTAGCGGGAGGTGGGACCGGGGAGCTGTTTTTT. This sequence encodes CASSLAGGGTGELFF.

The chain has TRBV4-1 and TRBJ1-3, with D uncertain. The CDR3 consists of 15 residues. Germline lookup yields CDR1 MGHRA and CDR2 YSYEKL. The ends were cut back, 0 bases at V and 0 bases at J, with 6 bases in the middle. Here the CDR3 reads CASSQDDNSGNTIYF. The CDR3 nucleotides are TGCGCCAGCAGCCAAGACGACAACTCTGGAAACACCATATATTTT.

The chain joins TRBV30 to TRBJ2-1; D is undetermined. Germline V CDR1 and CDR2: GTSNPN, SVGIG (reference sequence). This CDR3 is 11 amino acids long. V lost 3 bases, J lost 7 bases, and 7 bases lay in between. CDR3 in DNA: TGTGCCTGGAGCGCAGGTAATGAGCAGTTCTTC. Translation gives CAWSAGNEQFF. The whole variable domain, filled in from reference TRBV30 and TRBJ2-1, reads SQTIHQWPATLVQPVGSPLSLECTVEGTSNPNLYWYRQAAGRGLQLLFYSVGIGQISSEVPQNLSASRPQDRQFILSSKKLLLSDSGFYLCAWSAGNEQFFGPGTRLTVL.